The 30 T cell receptor beta chains below all came from one sample that was sequenced in a study of T cell responses to AZD1222 COVID-19 vaccine. This table comes from immunoSEQ multiplex PCR, and its TCRdb copy is limited to in-frame clones, with some not included. The table has some 150,000 clones, roughly 94% seen once. Sequencing was performed on peripheral blood, taken on day 0 of MenACWY control vaccination. Receptor source: an adult in good health.

The genes are TRBV11-2 and TRBJ2-7; TRBD2 is a possible D gene (6 bases). The V end lost 1 base, the J end lost 3 bases, and 10 bases lay between the germline ends. The germline V gene encodes CDR1 SGHAT and CDR2 FQNNGV. The CDR3 has 14 residues. CDR3 DNA sequence: TGTGCCAGCAGCTTAGCCCGGGGAGGCTACGAGCAGTACTTC. It codes for CASSLARGGYEQYF.

The CDR3 is CASSPVGWNTEAFF. CDR3 bases: TGTGCCAGCAGCCCGGTGGGGTGGAACACTGAAGCTTTCTTT. This chain uses TRBV7-9 with TRBJ1-1; D call uncertain. There are 14 residues in the CDR3. The ends were cut back, 5 bases at V and 1 base at J, with 11 bases in the middle. From germline, CDR1 is SEHNR and CDR2 FQNEAQ (reference sequence).

This clone was counted once. The rearrangement links TRBV19 to TRBJ2-2; tentative D call: TRBD1 (6 bases). Germline CDR1 and CDR2: LNHDA and SQIVND (reference sequence). The CDR3 is 15 residues long. Deletions cut 7 bases from V and 5 bases from J, with 17 bases between. CDR3 loop: CASKAGTTLTGELFF. CDR3 DNA: TGTGCCAGTAAAGCCGGGACAACTCTAACCGGGGAGCTGTTTTTT.

V is TRBV27 and J is TRBJ2-7, with D tentatively TRBD2 (5 bases). CDR1 and CDR2 (germline): MNHEY, SMNVEV (reference sequence). The V and J ends lost 3 bases and 1 base respectively, with 19 bases between them. This CDR3 contains 17 residues. CDR3 DNA: TGTGCCAGCAGTTTTTATTTTAATGCGGACTCTTCCTACGAGCAGTACTTC. Protein sequence: CASSFYFNADSSYEQYF.

CDR3 nucleotides: TGTGCCAGCAGTTTTTCGGGTAGCGCGAACACCGGGGAGCTGTTTTTT. Translated, it gives CASSFSGSANTGELFF. The J gene is TRBJ2-2, the V gene TRBV27, with D possibly TRBD2 on 5 matching bases. CDR3 length: 16 residues. Germline values: CDR1 MNHEY, CDR2 SMNVEV (reference sequence). V was cut by 3 bases and J by 0 bases, with 11 bases left in between.

The rearrangement joins TRBV6-1 to TRBJ1-4; TRBD1 agrees at 7 bases. CDR3 length equals 16 residues. V was clipped by 3 bases and J by 5 bases; unmatched bases: 9. Germline V gene lookup returns CDR1 MNHNS and CDR2 SASEGT. CDR3 protein: CASSDRGGPWNEKLFF. The CDR3 DNA sequence: TGTGCCAGCAGTGACCGAGGGGGCCCCTGGAATGAAAAACTGTTTTTT.

The rearrangement links TRBV14 to TRBJ1-2; no definite D call. Trimming took off 2 bases at V and 8 bases at J, with 21 bases between the two ends. Germline V CDR1 and CDR2: SGHDN, FVKESK. This CDR3 region has 16 residues. The CDR3 DNA reads TGTGCCAGCAGCCAAATATCGGGCCATCCTAGTGGAGGCTACACCTTC. This translates into CASSQISGHPSGGYTF.

This clone appeared a single time. The chain carries TRBV3-1 (or the pseudogene TRBV3-2) and TRBJ1-5, with TRBD1 as a possible D gene (6 bases). Germline CDR1 and CDR2: LGHDT and YNNKEL (reference sequence). The CDR3 runs 15 residues. The V end lost 0 bases, the J end lost 2 bases, and 8 bases lay between the germline ends. The CDR3 bases are TGTGCCAGCAGCCAAGAACAGGGAGGCAATCAGCCCCAGCATTTT. Translating gives CASSQEQGGNQPQHF.

The J gene is TRBJ1-4, the V gene TRBV5-1; 9 positions match TRBD1. CDR3 size: 15 residues. V was clipped by 4 bases and J by 4 bases; unmatched bases: 5. The germline gives CDR1 SGHRS, CDR2 YFSETQ. CDR3 amino acids: CASSLGTGFNEKLFF. CDR3 bases: TGCGCCAGCAGCCTAGGGACAGGGTTTAATGAAAAACTGTTTTTT.

This clone was seen more than once but under ten times. The chain uses TRBV19 and TRBJ1-6; D is unclear. V gave up 3 bases and J gave up 7 bases, with 10 bases separating them. The CDR3 spans 14 residues. Germline assignment: CDR1 LNHDA and CDR2 SQIVND (reference sequence). The CDR3 DNA reads TGTGCCAGTAGTATCGCAGACGGGAATTCACCCCTCCACTTT. This encodes CASSIADGNSPLHF.

V usage is TRBV6-2 or TRBV6-3 and J usage is TRBJ2-7; D remains ambiguous. The CDR3 is 14 amino acids. Trimming took 6 bases from V and 2 from J, leaving 14 bases between them. Germline V lookup: CDR1 MNHEY, CDR2 SVGEGT. As DNA, the CDR3 is TGTGCCAGCAGCCCCGACCATCTCCCCTACGAGCAGTACTTC. Encoded protein: CASSPDHLPYEQYF.

The V gene is TRBV2, the J gene TRBJ1-6, with no clear D. The CDR3 runs 14 residues. V was clipped by 7 bases and J by 8 bases, with 15 bases between them. CDR1 SNHLY and CDR2 FYNNEI come from the germline V gene. CDR3 in DNA: TGTGCCAGCACCACCGCGGGGTGGGATTCACCCCTCCACTTT. Protein sequence: CASTTAGWDSPLHF.

This clone has a handful of counts. The chain uses TRBV19 and TRBJ2-3; D is perhaps TRBD2 (5 bases). Germline CDR1 reads LNHDA; CDR2 reads SQIVND (reference sequence). The CDR3 runs 14 residues. Trimming pared 5 bases from V and 2 bases from J, leaving 11 bases between. The CDR3, as DNA: TGTGCCAGTAGTTTTCGTCTAGCCACAGATACGCAGTATTTT. It translates to CASSFRLATDTQYF. Full variable domain (missing parts from reference TRBV19 and TRBJ2-3): DGGITQSPKYLFRKEGQNVTLSCEQNLNHDAMYWYRQDPGQGLRLIYYSQIVNDFQKGDIAEGYSVSREKKESFPLTVTSAQKNPTAFYLCASSFRLATDTQYFGPGTRLTVL.

The chain joins TRBV6-5 to TRBJ2-5; maybe TRBD1 (5 bases). The CDR3 loop spans 13 amino acids. Germline V lookup: CDR1 MNHEY, CDR2 SVGAGI. The V end was cut by 2 bases, the J end by 9 bases, with 13 bases between. CDR3 residues: CASSYARDVPQYF. For the CDR3, the DNA is TGTGCCAGCAGTTACGCCAGGGATGTTCCCCAGTACTTC.

This clone is a singleton in its sample. The V and J genes are TRBV30 and TRBJ2-4; either TRBD1 or TRBD2 may fit D (5 bases each). The germline V gene has CDR1 GTSNPN and CDR2 SVGIG (reference sequence). This CDR3 is built from 15 residues. V was cut by 5 bases and J by 7 bases, with 21 bases left in between. The CDR3 bases are TGTGCCTGGGCCCTCGGGGCCGGAGCTAGGAACATTCAGTACTTC. This translates into CAWALGAGARNIQYF.

This clone was counted only a few times. The J gene is TRBJ1-1, the V gene TRBV5-1, with D unclear. The CDR3 is 13 residues long. Germline V gene sequence: CDR1 SGHRS, CDR2 YFSETQ. The V end lost 3 bases, the J end lost 1 base, and 7 bases lay between the germline ends. CDR3 sequence reads: CASSSQTNTEAFF. Here the CDR3 DNA reads TGCGCCAGCAGCTCCCAGACGAACACTGAAGCTTTCTTT.

The rearrangement joins TRBV14 to TRBJ1-2, with D possibly being TRBD1 (6 bases). There are 16 residues in the CDR3. V was shortened by 1 base and J by 8 bases, with 20 bases between the two germline ends. CDR1 is SGHDN, CDR2 FVKESK, per germline. The CDR3 DNA sequence: TGTGCCAGCAGCCAAGTATATTCAGGGGCCAGCGGAGGCTACACCTTC. Its translation is CASSQVYSGASGGYTF.

The chain employs TRBV21-1 and TRBJ2-7; the DNA was not used to check the table's D call, TRBD1. TRBV21-1 is a pseudogene segment. There are 15 residues in the CDR3. Here the CDR3 reads CASSKGGQATGEQYF. The DNA of the CDR3 is TGTGCCAGCAGCAAAGGGGGACAGGCCACTGGGGAGCAGTACTTC.

The chain has TRBV13 and TRBJ2-2; TRBD2 matches 15 bases. Germline V CDR1 and CDR2: PRHDT, FYEKMQ (reference sequence). The junction had 8 bases not matched to a gene; V was cut back by 2 bases and J by 1 base. CDR3 length equals 20 residues. CDR3 residues: CASSLFLGLAGGRNTGELFF. The DNA for the CDR3 is TGTGCCAGCAGCTTATTCTTGGGACTAGCGGGAGGCCGGAACACCGGGGAGCTGTTTTTT.

CDR3 sequence reads: CASSLIGETQYF. In nucleotides, the CDR3 is TGTGCCAGCAGTTTAATTGGAGAGACCCAGTACTTC. The chain recombines TRBV12-3 or TRBV12-4 with TRBJ2-5; no clear D. Between the trimmed V and J ends, which lost 2 bases and 4 bases, there was a span of 5 bases. This CDR3 spans 12 amino acids.

This sequence joins TRBV15 and TRBJ1-2; maybe TRBD1 (5 bases). V was shortened by 7 bases and J by 6 bases, with 18 bases between the two germline ends. Germline V gene sequence: CDR1 LNHNV, CDR2 YYDKDF (reference sequence). This CDR3 has 14 residues. The CDR3 DNA is TGTGCCACCACCCCCGGGACGGAGGTTCATGGCTACACCTTC. It yields the protein CATTPGTEVHGYTF.

The V gene is TRBV19, the J gene TRBJ1-3; TRBD1 matches 7 bases. Germline V gene data show CDR1 as LNHDA and CDR2 as SQIVND (reference sequence). The CDR3 is 15 residues long. Trimming cost V 5 bases and J 3 bases; bases outside gene matches: 7. The CDR3 region has the DNA TGTGCCAGTAGTTTCGGACAGGCGAATGGAAACACCATATATTTT. Protein sequence: CASSFGQANGNTIYF. Full variable domain (remainder filled in from reference TRBV19 and TRBJ1-3): DGGITQSPKYLFRKEGQNVTLSCEQNLNHDAMYWYRQDPGQGLRLIYYSQIVNDFQKGDIAEGYSVSREKKESFPLTVTSAQKNPTAFYLCASSFGQANGNTIYFGEGSWLTVV.

The chain joins TRBV14 to TRBJ2-3; D might be TRBD1 (6 bases). This CDR3 region has 14 residues. Germline CDR1 is SGHDN and CDR2 is FVKESK. The V and J ends lost 7 bases and 4 bases respectively, with 15 bases between them. CDR3 residues: CASNQGLASDTQYF. In DNA form, the CDR3 reads TGTGCCAGCAACCAGGGGCTAGCTTCAGATACGCAGTATTTT. Variable domain in full (rest from reference TRBV14 and TRBJ2-3): EAGVTQFPSHSVIEKGQTVTLRCDPISGHDNLYWYRRVMGKEIKFLLHFVKESKQDESGMPNNRFLAERTGGTYSTLKVQPAELEDSGVYFCASNQGLASDTQYFGPGTRLTVL.

The CDR3 DNA follows: TGTGCCACCAGCAGAACCAAGGGGGGAGGGACAGATACGCAGTATTTT. Protein: CATSRTKGGGTDTQYF. The V call is TRBV15, the J call TRBJ2-3; D possibly corresponds to TRBD2 (7 bases). The CDR3 runs to 16 residues. Trimming cost V 2 bases and J 3 bases, with 15 bases left between them. Germline values: CDR1 LNHNV, CDR2 YYDKDF (reference sequence).

The chain links TRBV6-5 to TRBJ2-1; 10 nucleotides agree with TRBD2. The germline V gene encodes CDR1 MNHEY and CDR2 SVGAGI. This CDR3 spans 15 amino acids. V trimming: 7 bases; J trimming: 4 bases; junction bases outside the gene matches: 7. This CDR3 is CASKGLAEIYNEQFF. CDR3 DNA sequence: TGTGCCAGCAAAGGACTAGCGGAAATATACAATGAGCAGTTCTTC.

This chain uses TRBV3-1 (or the pseudogene TRBV3-2) with TRBJ2-1, with D possibly being TRBD1 (5 bases). The CDR3 sequence is 17 residues long. Trimming cost V 0 bases and J 1 base, with 13 bases left between them. Germline V lookup: CDR1 LGHDT, CDR2 YNNKEL (reference sequence). The CDR3, as DNA: TGTGCCAGCAGCCAAGATAACGGCAGGGTATCCTACAATGAGCAGTTCTTC. This encodes CASSQDNGRVSYNEQFF.

The chain uses TRBV18 and TRBJ2-1; 12 bases agree with TRBD2. V dropped 3 bases and J dropped 6; count of bases not matched to a gene: 15. CDR3 length: 19 residues. From germline, CDR1 is KGHSH and CDR2 LQKENI. Here the CDR3 reads CASSPTSGSPLLPPNEQFF. Written as DNA, the CDR3 is TGTGCCAGCTCACCGACTAGCGGGAGCCCCCTCCTCCCCCCCAATGAGCAGTTCTTC.

The chain combines TRBV19 with TRBJ1-6; 8 bases align to TRBD1. CDR1 and CDR2 (germline): LNHDA, SQIVND (reference sequence). This CDR3 spans 14 amino acids. V was clipped by 7 bases and J by 10 bases; unmatched bases: 9. The CDR3 loop is CASNSGQGYSPLHF. The CDR3 bases are TGTGCCAGTAACTCAGGACAGGGTTACTCACCCCTCCACTTT.

V gene TRBV7-9 combines with J gene TRBJ2-7; TRBD2 is a possible D gene (6 bases). Germline V lookup: CDR1 SEHNR, CDR2 FQNEAQ (reference sequence). Trimming pared 5 bases from V and 5 bases from J, leaving 19 bases between. This CDR3 has 15 residues. The CDR3 reads CASSPPGTPFDEQYF. DNA of the CDR3: TGTGCCAGCAGCCCTCCGGGGACTCCCTTTGACGAGCAGTACTTC.

The table lists this clone with a count of one. CDR3 DNA: TGTGCTAGTGCTCGGGACAGGCGGTCTTCACCCCTCCACTTT. It translates to CASARDRRSSPLHF. The chain joins TRBV12-5 to TRBJ1-6; 8 bases are shared with TRBD1. In germline, CDR1 is LGHNT, CDR2 FRNRAP. V lost 7 bases, J lost 9 bases, and 8 bases stayed unmatched. The CDR3 has 14 residues.